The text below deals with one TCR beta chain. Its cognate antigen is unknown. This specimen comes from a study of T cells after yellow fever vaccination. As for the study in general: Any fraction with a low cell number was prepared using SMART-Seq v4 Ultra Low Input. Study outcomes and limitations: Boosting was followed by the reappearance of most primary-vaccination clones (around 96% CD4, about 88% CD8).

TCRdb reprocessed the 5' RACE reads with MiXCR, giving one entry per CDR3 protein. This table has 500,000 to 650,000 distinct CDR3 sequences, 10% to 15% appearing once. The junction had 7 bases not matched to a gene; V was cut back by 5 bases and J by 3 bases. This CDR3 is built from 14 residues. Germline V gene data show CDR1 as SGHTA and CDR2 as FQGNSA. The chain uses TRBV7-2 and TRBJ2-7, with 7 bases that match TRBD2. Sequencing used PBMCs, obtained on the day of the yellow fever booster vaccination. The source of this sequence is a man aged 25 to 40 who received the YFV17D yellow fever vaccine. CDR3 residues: CASSHGGRFYEQYF. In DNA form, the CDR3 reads TGTGCCAGCAGCCACGGGGGGAGGTTCTACGAGCAGTACTTC.